This T cell receptor (beta chain) was sequenced during a study of CD8 T cells in Susac syndrome. TCR beta sequences were obtained from blood CD8+ and CD4+ T cells. The study used treatment-naive patients who had stable or active relapsing-remitting disease as multiple sclerosis controls. It was with random hexamers that roughly 0.45 to 1 ug RNA was reverse transcribed. Amplification of TCR beta CDR3 used immunoSEQ multiplex PCR across 54 Vbeta and 13 Jbeta. One entry per CDR3 protein, called by TCRdb with MiXCR from the immunoSEQ multiplex PCR reads. The table includes some 450,000 distinct CDR3 sequences, approximately 85% detected once. Germline loops: CDR1 SGHDN, CDR2 FVKESK. The CDR3 consists of 15 residues. The V gene lost 2 bases and the J gene lost 2 bases, with 11 bases spanning the gap.

The sample taken for sequencing was CD8+ T cells from PBMCs. The chain has TRBV14 and TRBJ2-3; no clear D. The sequence was obtained from a human donor with multiple sclerosis. The CDR3 spells CASSQWRADTDTQYF. CDR3 DNA sequence: TGTGCCAGCAGCCAATGGAGAGCTGACACAGATACGCAGTATTTT. The variable domain in full, with the rest retrieved from reference TRBV14 and TRBJ2-3, is EAGVTQFPSHSVIEKGQTVTLRCDPISGHDNLYWYRRVMGKEIKFLLHFVKESKQDESGMPNNRFLAERTGGTYSTLKVQPAELEDSGVYFCASSQWRADTDTQYFGPGTRLTVL.